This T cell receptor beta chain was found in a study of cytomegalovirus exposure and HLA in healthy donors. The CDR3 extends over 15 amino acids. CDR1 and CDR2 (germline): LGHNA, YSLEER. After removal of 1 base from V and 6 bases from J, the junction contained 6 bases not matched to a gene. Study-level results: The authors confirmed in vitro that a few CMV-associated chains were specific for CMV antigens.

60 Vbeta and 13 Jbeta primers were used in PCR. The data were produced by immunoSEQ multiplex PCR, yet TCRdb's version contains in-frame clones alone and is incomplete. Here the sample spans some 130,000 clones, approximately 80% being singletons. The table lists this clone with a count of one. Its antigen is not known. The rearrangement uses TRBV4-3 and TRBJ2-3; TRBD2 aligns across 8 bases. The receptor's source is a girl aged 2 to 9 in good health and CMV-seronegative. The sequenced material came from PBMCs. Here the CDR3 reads CASSQVGGGSDTQYF. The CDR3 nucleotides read TGCGCCAGCAGCCAAGTCGGCGGGGGGTCTGATACGCAGTATTTT.